Included here is one TCR beta chain sequence, with context. Its antigen is not identified. MiXCR, run by TCRdb on the 5' RACE reads, gives a single entry per CDR3 protein. The table records about 410,000 distinct CDR3 sequences, roughly 18% of them present only once. The sample belongs to a study of T-cell memory formation after mild COVID-19. About the study: Among the donors, TCR clusters were largely specific to each donor. General study points: Pre-infection memory harbored some responding clones, suggesting cross-reactive memory joined. CD4+ bias marked clones expanding day 15 to 37, unlike balanced contracting clones.

The sequenced sample was PBMCs or a T cell subset sorted from them (not recorded which). The clonotype comes from a man aged 18 to 29 who had mild COVID-19 (a few samples of this study predate the infection). Cell type and time point are not known.

DNA for the CDR3: TGTGCCAGCAGCCGAGGGGAGTCCTACGAGCAGTACTTC. This codes for CASSRGESYEQYF. This chain uses TRBV7-9 with TRBJ2-7; possibly TRBD1 or TRBD2 for D (5 bases each). Trimming took off 5 bases at V and 1 base at J, with 9 bases between the two ends. Germline V gene lookup returns CDR1 SEHNR and CDR2 FQNEAQ (reference sequence). This CDR3 comprises 13 residues.